Presented here are 18 T cell receptor beta chains from one specimen sequenced in a study of radiotherapy plus CTLA-4 blockade in lung cancer. Libraries were prepared by immunoSEQ multiplex PCR; TCRdb keeps only in-frame clonotypes and omits some of them. The table includes about 100,000 clones, 80% to 90% detected once. The starting material was peripheral blood, obtained from a patient treated with radiotherapy plus ipilimumab. These receptors were obtained from a human donor with non-small cell lung cancer who had stable disease on radiotherapy plus ipilimumab.

A remark on this clone: In the same sample, other DNA sequences code for this CDR3. The gene calls are TRBV6-5 and TRBJ1-5; D is possibly TRBD1 (6 bases). V lost 0 bases and J lost 4, with 13 bases in between. The CDR3 length is 16 residues. The V gene's germline CDR1 is MNHEY and CDR2 SVGAGI. CDR3 nucleotide sequence: TGTGCCAGCAGTTACTCGTCACAGGGTGGGAATCAGCCCCAGCATTTT. Encoded protein: CASSYSSQGGNQPQHF.

The V call is TRBV23-1, the J call TRBJ1-6; D not resolved. TRBV23-1 is noted as an ORF with a role that remains uncertain. The CDR3 spans 14 residues. V was pared by 3 bases and J by 9 bases, with 12 bases between. CDR3 sequence reads: CASSQTQGVSPLHF. DNA of the CDR3: TGCGCCAGCAGTCAGACACAAGGTGTTTCACCCCTCCACTTT.

V is TRBV19 and J is TRBJ1-5, with D hard to call. The length of the CDR3 is 16 residues. Germline CDR1 reads LNHDA; CDR2 reads SQIVND (reference sequence). Trimming removed 4 bases at V and 1 base at J, with 14 bases between. The DNA of the CDR3 is TGTGCCAGTAGTACCCTTAGGGTTATAAGCAATCAGCCCCAGCATTTT. Amino acid sequence: CASSTLRVISNQPQHF. Supplemented by reference TRBV19 and TRBJ1-5, the full variable domain reads DGGITQSPKYLFRKEGQNVTLSCEQNLNHDAMYWYRQDPGQGLRLIYYSQIVNDFQKGDIAEGYSVSREKKESFPLTVTSAQKNPTAFYLCASSTLRVISNQPQHFGDGTRLSIL.

The chain couples TRBV12-5 to TRBJ2-1, with TRBD2 identical over 7 bases. The CDR3 length is 15 residues. Germline-derived CDR1 and CDR2 are LGHNT and FRNRAP. Trimming cost V 5 bases and J 2 bases; bases outside gene matches: 6. The CDR3 coding sequence is TGTGCTAGTGGTGGTAGCGGGTCCACCTACAATGAGCAGTTCTTC. Its protein is CASGGSGSTYNEQFF.

The V and J genes are TRBV30 and TRBJ1-5, with a weak D call TRBD1 (5 bases). The CDR3 loop spans 13 amino acids. Germline lookup yields CDR1 GTSNPN and CDR2 SVGIG (reference sequence). V lost 3 bases, J lost 6 bases, and 12 bases lay in between. The chain's CDR3 is CAWSGGAGQPQHF. CDR3 DNA sequence: TGTGCCTGGAGCGGCGGGGCGGGTCAGCCCCAGCATTTT.

This chain uses TRBV5-1 with TRBJ2-3; 12 positions match TRBD2. J gave up 4 bases and V 3 bases, and 3 bases lay outside the gene matches. Germline loops: CDR1 SGHRS, CDR2 YFSETQ. This CDR3 comprises 15 residues. The chain's CDR3 is CASSSTSGGPDTQYF. The CDR3 DNA reads as TGCGCCAGCAGCTCTACTAGCGGGGGGCCAGATACGCAGTATTTT.

J is TRBJ1-2 and V is TRBV7-9; no definite D call. The V gene's germline CDR1 is SEHNR and CDR2 FQNEAQ (reference sequence). The V gene lost 4 bases and the J gene lost 1 base, with 16 bases spanning the gap. The length of the CDR3 is 16 residues. CDR3 amino acids: CASSSPLDQFNYGYTF. The CDR3 nucleotides are TGTGCCAGCAGCTCCCCGTTGGACCAGTTTAACTATGGCTACACCTTC.

This clone has more than one count but fewer than ten. At the DNA level, this CDR3 is encoded by other sequences in the same sample as well. The chain links TRBV28 to TRBJ2-7; 11 nucleotides align to TRBD2. In germline, CDR1 is MDHEN, CDR2 SYDVKM. This CDR3 contains 14 residues. With V trimmed by 3 bases and J by 3 bases, 1 base remained unmatched. CDR3 amino acids: CASSFGTSGYEQYF. CDR3 coding DNA: TGTGCCAGCAGTTTCGGGACTAGCGGCTACGAGCAGTACTTC.

The chain combines TRBV27 with TRBJ1-2, with D perhaps TRBD1 (5 bases). This CDR3 region has 16 residues. The V gene lost 5 bases and the J gene lost 0 bases, with 16 bases spanning the gap. From germline, CDR1 is MNHEY and CDR2 SMNVEV (reference sequence). Here the CDR3 DNA reads TGTGCCAGCAGTCCTTTAGTAGGGGCGACTAACTATGGCTACACCTTC. Translated, it gives CASSPLVGATNYGYTF.

The CDR3 bases are TGTGCCAGCAGTTTAGTGGATGGGGGTGGTAATTCACCCCTCCACTTT. The encoded protein is CASSLVDGGGNSPLHF. The V and J genes are TRBV28 and TRBJ1-6, with a weak D call TRBD1 (5 bases). Deletions cut 2 bases from V and 6 bases from J, with 14 bases between. Germline loops: CDR1 MDHEN, CDR2 SYDVKM. This CDR3 is 16 amino acids long.

This clone has a handful of counts. The CDR3 sequence is CASSVQGNEKLFF. The CDR3 region has the DNA TGTGCCAGCAGCGTACAGGGTAACGAAAAACTGTTTTTT. The genes are TRBV9 and TRBJ1-4, with D perhaps TRBD1 (5 bases). Trimming shortened V by 1 base and J by 8 bases, and 9 bases separated the two germline ends. The CDR3 is 13 amino acids. The germline CDR1 and CDR2 sequences are SGDLS and YYNGEE.

This CDR3 is CASSPNRGPYNEQFF. The CDR3 DNA is TGTGCCAGTAGTCCAAACAGGGGACCCTACAATGAGCAGTTCTTC. The V gene is TRBV19, the J gene TRBJ2-1; 7 bases agree with TRBD1. The germline gives CDR1 LNHDA, CDR2 SQIVND (reference sequence). J lost 2 bases, V lost 5 bases, and 6 bases had no gene match. The CDR3 runs to 15 residues. Combining the CDR3 with reference TRBV19 and TRBJ2-1 gives the whole variable domain DGGITQSPKYLFRKEGQNVTLSCEQNLNHDAMYWYRQDPGQGLRLIYYSQIVNDFQKGDIAEGYSVSREKKESFPLTVTSAQKNPTAFYLCASSPNRGPYNEQFFGPGTRLTVL.

The rearrangement uses TRBV7-3 and TRBJ2-7; TRBD1 matches 9 bases. Germline V gene sequence: CDR1 SGHTA, CDR2 FQGTGA. The CDR3 covers 15 residues. The trim removed 4 bases at V and 5 bases at J, leaving 9 bases unmatched. CDR3 in amino acids: CASSSTGTGYDEQYF. The CDR3 nucleotides are TGTGCCAGCAGCTCTACCGGGACAGGGTACGACGAGCAGTACTTC.

Regarding this clone: An end of the junction differs from the germline gene, which may be a read error. The rearrangement links TRBV4-1 to TRBJ2-1; 9 bases line up with TRBD2. The length of the CDR3 is 15 residues. CDR1 and CDR2 from the germline V gene are MGHRA and YSYEKL. The CDR3 sequence: CASSQLAGVYNGQFF. The DNA of the CDR3 is TGCGCCAGCAGCCAATTAGCGGGAGTCTACAATGGGCAGTTCTTC.

This clone is deemed medium-sized (0.01 to 0.1%). CDR3 in DNA: TGTGCCAGCAGTTGGGGCAGGGAGTATGGCTACACCTTC. This translates into CASSWGREYGYTF. The chain links TRBV6-6 to TRBJ1-2; D is perhaps TRBD1 (5 bases). V dropped 4 bases and J dropped 5 bases, with 11 bases sitting between them. This CDR3 has 13 residues. The germline V gene encodes CDR1 MNHNY and CDR2 SVGAGI (reference sequence).

This clone was counted once. The chain combines TRBV4-1 with TRBJ1-1; a possible D gene is TRBD1 (6 bases). This CDR3 contains 14 residues. Trimming left V 3 bases short and J 10 bases short, with 18 bases between. The germline V gene has CDR1 MGHRA and CDR2 YSYEKL. CDR3 residues: CASSHPGTPSPAFF. For the CDR3, the DNA is TGCGCCAGCAGCCACCCGGGGACACCCTCTCCAGCTTTCTTT.

Concerning this clone itself: The identical CDR3 is also encoded by other nucleotide sequences in the sample. The rearrangement uses TRBV18 and TRBJ1-2, with TRBD1 matching 7 bases. V lost 1 base and J lost 3; bases outside the gene matches: 2. The CDR3 totals 14 residues. Germline CDR1 reads KGHSH; CDR2 reads LQKENI. DNA of the CDR3: TGTGCCAGCTCACCACAGGGGGCAGACTATGGCTACACCTTC. Protein sequence: CASSPQGADYGYTF.

The chain couples TRBV2 to TRBJ2-1; either TRBD1 or TRBD2 may supply D (5 bases each). Trimming took off 7 bases at V and 0 bases at J, with 19 bases between the two ends. The CDR3 length is 17 residues. Germline values: CDR1 SNHLY, CDR2 FYNNEI. For the CDR3, the DNA is TGTGCCAGCATTCCTAGTCAGGGACCCAGCTCCTACAATGAGCAGTTCTTC. Translating it yields CASIPSQGPSSYNEQFF.